The 11 T cell receptor beta chains below all came from one sample that was sequenced in a study of blood T cell repertoires in COVID-19 (dated by TCRdb to 2020 to 2021). The protocol used for the library was the immunoSEQ multiplex PCR assay. The clones in this table, taken by TCRdb from immuneACCESS, are in-frame only. Not every clone is retained; where verified, under half of the shortfall comes from an unresolved V gene, and the cause of the rest is unknown. The sample records a few hundred thousand clones, approximately 87% of which are singletons. The top ten constitute roughly 9.4% of the sample. Material: PBMCs or T cells enriched from blood (not recorded which). These receptors all come from a woman aged 45-65 years who had recovered from COVID-19.

The chain couples TRBV7-2 to TRBJ1-1, with D hard to call. V dropped 5 bases and J dropped 6 bases, with 19 bases sitting between them. CDR1 is SGHTA, CDR2 FQGNSA, per germline. The CDR3 covers 15 residues. CDR3 nucleotides: TGTGCCAGCAGCCTGAGCGGAGGTGTTAGGGCTGAAGCTTTCTTT. Translating gives CASSLSGGVRAEAFF.

The rearrangement links TRBV5-1 to TRBJ1-1, with D maybe TRBD1 (5 bases). The CDR3 totals 13 residues. V was pared by 5 bases and J by 1 base, with 9 bases between. Germline V gene lookup returns CDR1 SGHRS and CDR2 YFSETQ. CDR3: CASRVGENTEAFF. CDR3 coding DNA: TGCGCCAGCAGGGTAGGGGAGAACACTGAAGCTTTCTTT.

The chain is built from TRBV4-1 and TRBJ1-5; D gene unclear. Germline V CDR1 and CDR2: MGHRA, YSYEKL. V shed 0 bases and J shed 6 bases, with 15 bases lying between them. The CDR3 spans 16 residues. This CDR3 reads CASSQEESGVLQPQHF. CDR3 coding DNA: TGCGCCAGCAGCCAAGAGGAGAGCGGGGTTCTTCAGCCCCAGCATTTT.

The V call is TRBV7-9, the J call TRBJ1-2; 7 nucleotides agree with TRBD1. The CDR3 loop spans 14 amino acids. V trimming: 5 bases; J trimming: 8 bases; junction bases outside the gene matches: 11. Germline values: CDR1 SEHNR, CDR2 FQNEAQ (reference sequence). In DNA, the CDR3 is TGTGCCAGCAGCCTTATAGACAGGGATGGGGGCTACACCTTC. Translated: CASSLIDRDGGYTF.

This chain uses TRBV4-3 with TRBJ2-1; 11 nucleotides line up with TRBD2. The CDR3 loop spans 14 amino acids. CDR1 and CDR2 from the germline V gene are LGHNA and YSLEER. With 5 bases clipped from V and 8 bases from J, the junction kept 5 bases outside the gene matches. The CDR3 DNA is TGCGCCAGCAGCGGTAGCGGGGGGGAGGATGAGCAGTTCTTC. Its protein product is CASSGSGGEDEQFF.

The chain combines TRBV7-9 with TRBJ1-2; maybe TRBD1 (5 bases). This CDR3 contains 13 residues. Trimming took 4 bases from V and 7 from J, leaving 13 bases between them. Germline assignment: CDR1 SEHNR and CDR2 FQNEAQ (reference sequence). CDR3 protein: CASSSNQGFGYTF. The CDR3 DNA is TGTGCCAGCAGCTCCAACCAGGGTTTTGGCTACACCTTC. Full variable domain (outside the CDR3, taken from reference TRBV7-9 and TRBJ1-2): DTGVSQNPRHKITKRGQNVTFRCDPISEHNRLYWYRQTLGQGPEFLTYFQNEAQLEKSRLLSDRFSAERPKGSFSTLEIQRTEQGDSAMYLCASSSNQGFGYTFGSGTRLTVV.

This clone was found once. The chain has TRBV29-1 and TRBJ1-2, with D unclear. The CDR3 has 12 residues. CDR1 and CDR2 from the germline V gene are SQVTM and ANQGSEA. V was pared by 4 bases and J by 3 bases, with 9 bases between. The CDR3 bases are TGCAGCGTTGTTTTCCTAGACTATGGCTACACCTTC. It translates to CSVVFLDYGYTF. The variable domain in full, with the rest retrieved from reference TRBV29-1 and TRBJ1-2, is SAVISQKPSRDICQRGTSLTIQCQVDSQVTMMFWYRQQPGQSLTLIATANQGSEATYESGFVIDKFPISRPNLTFSTLTVSNMSPEDSSIYLCSVVFLDYGYTFGSGTRLTVV.

The rearrangement uses TRBV19 and TRBJ1-5, with D tentatively TRBD1 (5 bases). The CDR3 has 15 amino acids. V lost 4 bases and J lost 1, with 11 bases in between. Germline-derived CDR1 and CDR2 are LNHDA and SQIVND (reference sequence). CDR3 region: CASSSTGGSNQPQHF. The CDR3 nucleotides read TGTGCCAGTAGTAGTACAGGAGGGAGCAATCAGCCCCAGCATTTT.

The genes are TRBV20-1 and TRBJ1-1; D not certain. The length of the CDR3 is 11 residues. V lost 5 bases and J lost 4, with 8 bases in between. Germline CDR1 and CDR2: DFQATT and SNEGSKA (reference sequence). The CDR3 DNA is TGCAGTGCTCAATTGGCCACTGAAGCTTTCTTT. Translated: CSAQLATEAFF.

This chain connects TRBV19 to TRBJ1-1; 9 bases fit TRBD1. Germline CDR1 reads LNHDA; CDR2 reads SQIVND (reference sequence). The CDR3 has 15 amino acids. J was trimmed by 5 bases and V by 4 bases; bases with no gene match: 8. The CDR3 sequence is CASSREDRGWTEAFF. The CDR3 coding sequence is TGTGCCAGTAGTAGAGAGGACAGGGGTTGGACTGAAGCTTTCTTT.

V gene TRBV11-3 combines with J gene TRBJ2-3; D may be TRBD2 (6 bases). Germline-derived CDR1 and CDR2 are SGHNT and YENEEA. The CDR3 runs 15 residues. Between the trimmed V and J ends, which lost 6 bases and 0 bases, there was a span of 13 bases. The CDR3 DNA is TGTGCCAGCAGTGGAGGGGAGTTCAGCACAGATACGCAGTATTTT. Protein: CASSGGEFSTDTQYF. Based on the CDR3 plus reference TRBV11-3 and TRBJ2-3, the full variable domain is EAGVVQSPRYKIIEKKQPVAFWCNPISGHNTLYWYLQNLGQGPELLIRYENEEAVDDSQLPKDRFSAERLKGVDSTLKIQPAELGDSAVYLCASSGGEFSTDTQYFGPGTRLTVL.